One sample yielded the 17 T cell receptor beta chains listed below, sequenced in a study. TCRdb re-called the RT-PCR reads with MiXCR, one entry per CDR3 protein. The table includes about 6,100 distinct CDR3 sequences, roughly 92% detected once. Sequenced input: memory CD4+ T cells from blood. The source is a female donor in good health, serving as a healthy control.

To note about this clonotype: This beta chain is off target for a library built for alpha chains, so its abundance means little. CDR3: CAGRDRVYEQYF. CDR3 sequence (DNA): TGTGCCGGTAGGGACAGAGTCTACGAGCAGTACTTC. The chain links TRBV30 to TRBJ2-7; 7 bases are shared with TRBD1. The germline V gene encodes CDR1 GTSNPN and CDR2 SVGIG (reference sequence). CDR3 size: 12 residues. Trimming at V came to 8 bases and at J to 3 bases, leaving 7 bases not matched to a gene.

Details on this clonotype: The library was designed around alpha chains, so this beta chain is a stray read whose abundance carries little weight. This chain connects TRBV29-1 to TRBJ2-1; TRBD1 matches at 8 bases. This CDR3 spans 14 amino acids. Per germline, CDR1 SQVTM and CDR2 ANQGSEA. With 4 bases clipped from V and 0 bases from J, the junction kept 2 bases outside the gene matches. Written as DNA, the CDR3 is TGCAGCGTTGGACAGGGGTCCTCCTACAATGAGCAGTTCTTC. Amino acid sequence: CSVGQGSSYNEQFF.

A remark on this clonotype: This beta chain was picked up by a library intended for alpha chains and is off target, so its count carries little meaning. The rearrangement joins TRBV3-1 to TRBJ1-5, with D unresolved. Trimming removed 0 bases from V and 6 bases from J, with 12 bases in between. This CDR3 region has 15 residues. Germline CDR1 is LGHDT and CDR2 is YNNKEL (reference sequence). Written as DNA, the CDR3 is TGTGCCAGCAGCCAAGAGAACCTAGGGAGTCAGCCCCAGCATTTT. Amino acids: CASSQENLGSQPQHF.

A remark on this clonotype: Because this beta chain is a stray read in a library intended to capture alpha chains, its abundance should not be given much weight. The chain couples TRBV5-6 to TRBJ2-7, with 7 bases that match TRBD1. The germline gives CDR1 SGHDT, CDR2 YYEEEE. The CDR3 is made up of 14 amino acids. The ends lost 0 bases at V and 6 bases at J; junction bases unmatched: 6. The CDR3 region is CASSLEQQGSEQYF. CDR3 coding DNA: TGTGCCAGCAGCTTGGAACAACAGGGGAGCGAGCAGTACTTC.

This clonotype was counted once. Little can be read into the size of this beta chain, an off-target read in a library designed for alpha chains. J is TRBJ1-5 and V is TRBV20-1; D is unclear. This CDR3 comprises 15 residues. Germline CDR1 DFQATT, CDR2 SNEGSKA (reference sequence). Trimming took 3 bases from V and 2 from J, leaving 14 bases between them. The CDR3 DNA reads TGCAGTGCTAGCAGTAAAACTTGGGGCAATCAGCCCCAGCATTTT. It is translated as CSASSKTWGNQPQHF.

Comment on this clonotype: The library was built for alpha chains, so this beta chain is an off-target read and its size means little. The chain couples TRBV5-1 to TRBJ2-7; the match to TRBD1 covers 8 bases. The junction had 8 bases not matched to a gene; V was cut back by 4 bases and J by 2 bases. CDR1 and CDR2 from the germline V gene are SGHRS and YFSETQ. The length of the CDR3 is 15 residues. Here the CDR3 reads CASSEGQAYTYEQYF. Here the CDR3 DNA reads TGCGCCAGCAGCGAGGGACAGGCTTACACCTACGAGCAGTACTTC.

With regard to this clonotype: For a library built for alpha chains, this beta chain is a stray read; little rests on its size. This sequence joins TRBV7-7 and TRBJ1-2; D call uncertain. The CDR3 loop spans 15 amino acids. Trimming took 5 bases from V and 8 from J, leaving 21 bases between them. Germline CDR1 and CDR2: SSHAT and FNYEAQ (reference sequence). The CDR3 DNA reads TGTGCCAGCAGCCCGGGAATAATCTTGGGTGGCGGCTACACCTTC. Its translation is CASSPGIILGGGYTF.

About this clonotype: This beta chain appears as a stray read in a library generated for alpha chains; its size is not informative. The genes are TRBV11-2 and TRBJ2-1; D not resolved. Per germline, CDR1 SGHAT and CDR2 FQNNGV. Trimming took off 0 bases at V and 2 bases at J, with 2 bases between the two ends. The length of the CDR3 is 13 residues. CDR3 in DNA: TGTGCCAGCAGCTTAGACACCTACAATGAGCAGTTCTTC. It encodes CASSLDTYNEQFF. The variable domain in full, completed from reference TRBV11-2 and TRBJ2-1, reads EAGVAQSPRYKIIEKRQSVAFWCNPISGHATLYWYQQILGQGPKLLIQFQNNGVVDDSQLPKDRFSAERLKGVDSTLKIQPAKLEDSAVYLCASSLDTYNEQFFGPGTRLTVL.

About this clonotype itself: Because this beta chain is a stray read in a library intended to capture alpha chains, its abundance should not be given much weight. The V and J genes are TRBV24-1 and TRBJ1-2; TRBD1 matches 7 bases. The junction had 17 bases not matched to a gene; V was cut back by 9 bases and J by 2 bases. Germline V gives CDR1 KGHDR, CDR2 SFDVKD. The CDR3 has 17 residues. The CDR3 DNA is TGTGCCACCGGCTCAAACTCAGACCCGACAGGGAACTATGGCTACACCTTC. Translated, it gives CATGSNSDPTGNYGYTF.

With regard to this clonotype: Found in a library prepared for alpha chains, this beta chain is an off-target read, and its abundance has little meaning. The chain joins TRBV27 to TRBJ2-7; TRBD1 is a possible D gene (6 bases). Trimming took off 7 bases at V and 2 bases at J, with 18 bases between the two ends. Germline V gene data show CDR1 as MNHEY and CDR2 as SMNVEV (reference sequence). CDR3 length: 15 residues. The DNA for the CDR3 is TGTGCCAGCACCCGAAGTTCAGGGGTTGCCTACGAGCAGTACTTC. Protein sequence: CASTRSSGVAYEQYF.

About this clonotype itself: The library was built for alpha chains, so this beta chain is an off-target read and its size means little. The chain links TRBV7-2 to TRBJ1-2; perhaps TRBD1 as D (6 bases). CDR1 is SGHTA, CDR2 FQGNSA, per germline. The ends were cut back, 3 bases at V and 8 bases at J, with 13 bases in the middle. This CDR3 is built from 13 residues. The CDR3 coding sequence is TGTGCCAGCAGCTTGACGACAGGACACGGCTACACCTTC. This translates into CASSLTTGHGYTF. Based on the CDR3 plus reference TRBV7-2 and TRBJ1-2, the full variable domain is GAGVSQSPSNKVTEKGKDVELRCDPISGHTALYWYRQSLGQGLEFLIYFQGNSAPDKSGLPSDRFSAERTGGSVSTLTIQRTQQEDSAVYLCASSLTTGHGYTFGSGTRLTVV.

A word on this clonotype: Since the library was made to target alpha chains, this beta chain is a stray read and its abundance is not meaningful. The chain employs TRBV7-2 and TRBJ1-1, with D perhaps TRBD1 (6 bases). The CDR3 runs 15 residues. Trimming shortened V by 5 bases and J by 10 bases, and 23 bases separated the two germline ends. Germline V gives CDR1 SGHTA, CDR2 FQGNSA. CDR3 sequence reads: CASSLGAQGLLAAFF. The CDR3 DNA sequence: TGTGCCAGCAGCCTGGGGGCGCAGGGCCTCCTCGCAGCTTTCTTT.

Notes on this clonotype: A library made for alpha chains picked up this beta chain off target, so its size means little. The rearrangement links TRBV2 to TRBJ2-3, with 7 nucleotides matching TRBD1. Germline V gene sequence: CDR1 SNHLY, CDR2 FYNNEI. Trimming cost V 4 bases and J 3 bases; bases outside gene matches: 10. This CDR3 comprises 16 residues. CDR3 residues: CASSAQQGLLTDTQYF. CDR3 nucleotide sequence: TGTGCCAGCAGTGCACAACAGGGGCTTCTAACAGATACGCAGTATTTT.

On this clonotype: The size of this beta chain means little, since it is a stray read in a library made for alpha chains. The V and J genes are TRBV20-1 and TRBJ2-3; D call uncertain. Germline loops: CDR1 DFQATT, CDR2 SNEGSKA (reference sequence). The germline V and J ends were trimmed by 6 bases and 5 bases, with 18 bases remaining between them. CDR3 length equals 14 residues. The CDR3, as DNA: TGCAGTGCGTCGTGGGTTGGGTCGAGAGATACGCAGTATTTT. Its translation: CSASWVGSRDTQYF.

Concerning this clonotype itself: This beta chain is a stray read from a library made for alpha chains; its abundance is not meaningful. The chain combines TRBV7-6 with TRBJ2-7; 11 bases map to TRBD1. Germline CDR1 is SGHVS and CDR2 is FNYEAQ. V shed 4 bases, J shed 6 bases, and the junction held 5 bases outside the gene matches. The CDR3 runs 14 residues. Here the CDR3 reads CASSWGDRGTEQYF. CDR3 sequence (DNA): TGTGCCAGCAGCTGGGGGGACAGGGGGACCGAGCAGTACTTC.

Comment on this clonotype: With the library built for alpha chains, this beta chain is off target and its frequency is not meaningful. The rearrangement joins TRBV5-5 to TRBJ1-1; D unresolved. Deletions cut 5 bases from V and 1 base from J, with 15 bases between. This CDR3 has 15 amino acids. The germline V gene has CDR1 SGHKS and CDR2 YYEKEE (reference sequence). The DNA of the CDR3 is TGTGCCAGCAGTCGAGGGCTCCGGGGGAACACTGAAGCTTTCTTT. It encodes CASSRGLRGNTEAFF.

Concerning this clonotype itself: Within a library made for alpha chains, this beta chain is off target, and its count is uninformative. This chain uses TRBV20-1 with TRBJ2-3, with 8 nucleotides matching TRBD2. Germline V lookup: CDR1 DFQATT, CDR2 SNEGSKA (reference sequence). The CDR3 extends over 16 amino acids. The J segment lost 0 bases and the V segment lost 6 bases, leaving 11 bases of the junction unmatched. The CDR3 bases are TGCAGTGCCCCCCGGCTAGCGGGCAGAAGCACAGATACGCAGTATTTT. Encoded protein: CSAPRLAGRSTDTQYF.